The 11 T cell receptor beta chains given below trace back to one sample, sequenced in a study of blood T cell repertoires in COVID-19. This table comes from immunoSEQ multiplex PCR, and its TCRdb copy is limited to in-frame clones, with some not included. Among fewer than 250,000 clones, 83% were seen once, and the ten largest hold 2.5% to 3%. The sequencing input was peripheral blood. The source of these receptors is a woman between 40 and 55 years old with active or convalescent COVID-19.

The chain joins TRBV12-3 or TRBV12-4 to TRBJ2-1; TRBD2 aligns across 7 bases. The CDR3 extends over 13 amino acids. The ends lost 8 bases at V and 10 bases at J; junction bases unmatched: 11. CDR3 protein: CASLIGRGREQFF. The CDR3 DNA follows: TGTGCCAGCCTTATAGGGAGGGGCAGGGAGCAGTTCTTC.

A remark on this clone: Other DNA sequences in this specimen translate into the identical CDR3. This chain links TRBV5-4 with TRBJ1-2, with TRBD1 matching 9 bases. Germline CDR1 SGHNT, CDR2 YYREEE (reference sequence). The CDR3 has 14 amino acids. V lost 0 bases to trimming and J lost 7 bases; unmatched junction nucleotides: 4. The chain's CDR3 is CASSLDRGLSGYTF. In nucleotides, the CDR3 is TGTGCCAGCAGCTTGGACAGGGGGCTAAGTGGCTACACCTTC.

The chain has TRBV30 and TRBJ2-2, with 13 nucleotides matching TRBD2. Germline CDR1 GTSNPN, CDR2 SVGIG (reference sequence). This CDR3 comprises 15 residues. The trim removed 3 bases at V and 6 bases at J, leaving 4 bases unmatched. The CDR3 here is CAWSLGLAGPGELFF. The CDR3 region has the DNA TGTGCCTGGAGCCTGGGACTAGCGGGACCCGGGGAGCTGTTTTTT.

The rearrangement joins TRBV6-2 or TRBV6-3 to TRBJ1-1, with D maybe TRBD1 (6 bases). Trimming stripped 5 bases from V and 5 bases from J, with 18 bases between. Germline CDR1 and CDR2: MNHEY and SVGEGT. There are 15 residues in the CDR3. The CDR3 region has the DNA TGTGCCAGCAGTCCCCCGACAGGAATGAGGACTGAAGCTTTCTTT. It yields the protein CASSPPTGMRTEAFF.

The sample holds a few counts of this clone. The chain uses TRBV5-1 and TRBJ1-2; D is unresolved. This CDR3 is 17 amino acids long. Germline loops: CDR1 SGHRS, CDR2 YFSETQ. V lost 3 bases, J lost 2 bases, and 20 bases lay in between. CDR3 loop: CASSYERGGVGNYGYTF. In nucleotides, the CDR3 is TGCGCCAGCAGCTATGAGAGAGGCGGGGTTGGGAACTATGGCTACACCTTC. Variable domain in full (rest from reference TRBV5-1 and TRBJ1-2): KAGVTQTPRYLIKTRGQQVTLSCSPISGHRSVSWYQQTPGQGLQFLFEYFSETQRNKGNFPGRFSGRQFSNSRSEMNVSTLELGDSALYLCASSYERGGVGNYGYTFGSGTRLTVV.

In its sample, this clone was seen many times. This chain connects TRBV5-6 to TRBJ2-1, with D possibly matching TRBD2 (5 bases). The V gene's germline CDR1 is SGHDT and CDR2 YYEEEE. The length of the CDR3 is 16 residues. Deletions cut 0 bases from V and 6 bases from J, with 16 bases between. The CDR3 reads CASSLAALGGGNEQFF. CDR3 coding DNA: TGTGCCAGCAGCTTGGCCGCCTTAGGAGGTGGCAATGAGCAGTTCTTC.

The genes are TRBV7-2 and TRBJ1-1, with unresolved D. The germline V gene encodes CDR1 SGHTA and CDR2 FQGNSA. V was shortened by 5 bases and J by 2 bases, with 15 bases between the two germline ends. The CDR3 covers 15 residues. CDR3 coding DNA: TGTGCCAGCAGCCCCGCCGGACTGTTAAACACTGAAGCTTTCTTT. Translation: CASSPAGLLNTEAFF.

V usage is TRBV25-1 and J usage is TRBJ2-1; 8 nucleotides align to TRBD1. The CDR3 runs 15 residues. The trim removed 2 bases at V and 9 bases at J, leaving 9 bases unmatched. Germline V gene data show CDR1 as MGHDK and CDR2 as SYGVNS. CDR3 bases: TGTGCCAGCAGTGAAACCCGAGGACAGGGTGGTGAGCAGTTCTTC. This encodes CASSETRGQGGEQFF.

The chain carries TRBV18 and TRBJ2-1; D call uncertain. Per germline, CDR1 KGHSH and CDR2 LQKENI. The CDR3 contains 16 residues. The V gene lost 3 bases and the J gene lost 0 bases, with 12 bases spanning the gap. The CDR3 loop reads CASSPPVAASYNEQFF. The CDR3 coding sequence is TGTGCCAGCTCACCCCCCGTTGCGGCCTCCTACAATGAGCAGTTCTTC.

The chain has TRBV6-5 and TRBJ1-5; D not certain. V lost 2 bases to trimming and J lost 2 bases, with 10 bases between them. Per germline, CDR1 MNHEY and CDR2 SVGAGI. CDR3 size: 15 residues. The CDR3 DNA follows: TGTGCCAGCAGTTACACCGGGGAGCGCAATCAGCCCCAGCATTTT. Translating it yields CASSYTGERNQPQHF.

This chain links TRBV19 with TRBJ2-5; perhaps TRBD1 as D (6 bases). Germline V gene sequence: CDR1 LNHDA, CDR2 SQIVND (reference sequence). CDR3 size: 14 residues. The V and J ends lost 1 base and 2 bases respectively, with 8 bases between them. The CDR3 DNA sequence: TGTGCCAGTAGTATAGGGACAGATCAAGAGACCCAGTACTTC. It codes for CASSIGTDQETQYF.